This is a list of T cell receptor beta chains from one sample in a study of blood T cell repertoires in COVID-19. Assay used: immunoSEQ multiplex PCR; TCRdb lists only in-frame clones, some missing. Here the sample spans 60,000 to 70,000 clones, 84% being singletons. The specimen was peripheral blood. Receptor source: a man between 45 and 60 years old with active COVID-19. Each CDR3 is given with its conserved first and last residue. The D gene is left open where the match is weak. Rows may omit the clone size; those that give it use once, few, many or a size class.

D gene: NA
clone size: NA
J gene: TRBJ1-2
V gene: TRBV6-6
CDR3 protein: CASRRSGTSGYGYTF
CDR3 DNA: TGTGCCAGCAGACGTTCCGGGACTTCAGGCTATGGCTACACCTTC

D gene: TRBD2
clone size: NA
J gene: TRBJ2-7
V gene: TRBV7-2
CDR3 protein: CASSLGLAGGLEQYF
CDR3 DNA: TGTGCCAGCAGCTTAGGACTAGCGGGGGGGCTAGAGCAGTACTTC

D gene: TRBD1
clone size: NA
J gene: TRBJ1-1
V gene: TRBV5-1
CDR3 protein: CASSPGTGVTAFF
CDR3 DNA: TGCGCCAGCAGCCCTGGGACAGGGGTTACGGCTTTCTTT

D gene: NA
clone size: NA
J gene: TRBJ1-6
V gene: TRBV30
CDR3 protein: CAWSPSGINSPLHF
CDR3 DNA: TGTGCCTGGAGCCCTTCGGGAATTAATTCACCCCTCCACTTT

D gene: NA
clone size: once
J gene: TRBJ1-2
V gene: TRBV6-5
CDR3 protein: CASSYSVAVDSYGYTF
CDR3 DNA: TGTGCCAGCAGTTACTCGGTAGCTGTGGATAGCTATGGCTACACCTTC

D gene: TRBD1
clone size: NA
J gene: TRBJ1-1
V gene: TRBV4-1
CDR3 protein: CASSLWAGGRTEAFF
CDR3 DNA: TGCGCCAGCAGCCTCTGGGCAGGGGGAAGGACTGAAGCTTTCTTT

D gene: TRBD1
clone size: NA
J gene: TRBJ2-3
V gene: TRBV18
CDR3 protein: CASSPPGQGVSRQYF
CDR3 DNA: TGTGCCAGCTCACCACCTGGACAGGGCGTTTCTAGGCAGTATTTT

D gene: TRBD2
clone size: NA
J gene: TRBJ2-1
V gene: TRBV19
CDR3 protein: CASSRTSGGAYEQFF
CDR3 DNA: TGTGCCAGTAGCAGGACTAGCGGGGGGGCCTATGAGCAGTTCTTC

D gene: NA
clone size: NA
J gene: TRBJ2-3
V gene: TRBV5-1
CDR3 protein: CASTSGQGGVDTQYF
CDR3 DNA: TGCGCCAGCACCTCCGGACAGGGAGGGGTAGATACGCAGTATTTT

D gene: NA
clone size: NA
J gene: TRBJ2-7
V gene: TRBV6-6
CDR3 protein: CASSYGQGTYEQYF
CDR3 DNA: TGTGCCAGCAGTTACGGGCAGGGTACCTACGAGCAGTACTTC

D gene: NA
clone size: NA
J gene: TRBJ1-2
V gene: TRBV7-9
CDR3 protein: CASSSTGKTF
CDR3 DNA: TGTGCCAGCAGCTCTACAGGGAAAACATTC

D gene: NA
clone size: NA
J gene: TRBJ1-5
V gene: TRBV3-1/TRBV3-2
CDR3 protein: CASSHTQQGRYQPQHF
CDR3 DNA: TGTGCCAGCAGCCATACTCAACAGGGAAGGTATCAGCCCCAGCATTTT

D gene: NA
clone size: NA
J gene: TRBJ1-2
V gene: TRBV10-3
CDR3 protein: CAISDGQTINYGYTF
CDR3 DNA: TGTGCCATCAGTGACGGTCAGACAATCAACTATGGCTACACCTTC

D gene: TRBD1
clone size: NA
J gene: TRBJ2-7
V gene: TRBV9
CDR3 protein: CASSAPGQVRQYF
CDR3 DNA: TGTGCCAGCAGCGCGCCGGGACAGGTTAGACAGTACTTC

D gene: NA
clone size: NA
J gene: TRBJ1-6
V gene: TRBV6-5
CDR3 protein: CASSYSDPGHNSPLHF
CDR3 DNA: TGTGCCAGCAGTTACTCAGACCCAGGGCATAATTCACCCCTCCACTTT

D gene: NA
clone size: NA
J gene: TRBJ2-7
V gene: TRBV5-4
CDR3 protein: CASSLKKGVDEQYF
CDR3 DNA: TGTGCCAGCAGCTTGAAGAAGGGAGTCGACGAGCAGTACTTC

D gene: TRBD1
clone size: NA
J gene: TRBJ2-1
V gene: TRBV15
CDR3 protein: CATSGQVYNEQFF
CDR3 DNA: TGTGCTACCTCGGGACAGGTCTACAATGAGCAGTTCTTC

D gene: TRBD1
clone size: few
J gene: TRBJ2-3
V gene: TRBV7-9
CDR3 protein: CASSFTGTGPTDTQYF
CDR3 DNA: TGTGCCAGCAGCTTTACTGGGACAGGGCCCACAGATACGCAGTATTTT

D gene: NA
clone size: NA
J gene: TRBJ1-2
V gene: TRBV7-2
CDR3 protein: CASSFPGRVYGYTF
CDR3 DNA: TGTGCCAGCAGCTTCCCGGGGAGGGTCTATGGCTACACCTTC

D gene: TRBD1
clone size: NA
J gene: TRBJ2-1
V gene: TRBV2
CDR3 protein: CASTGTANEQFF
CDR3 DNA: TGTGCCAGCACAGGGACAGCCAATGAGCAGTTCTTC

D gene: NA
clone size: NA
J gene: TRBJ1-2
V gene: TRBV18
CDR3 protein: CASSPPGSLYYGYTF
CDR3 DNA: TGTGCCAGCTCACCACCGGGCAGCCTATACTATGGCTACACCTTC

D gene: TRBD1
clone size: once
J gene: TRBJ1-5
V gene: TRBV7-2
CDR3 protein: CASSQGVQPQHF
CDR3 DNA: TGTGCCAGCAGTCAGGGGGTCCAGCCCCAGCATTTT

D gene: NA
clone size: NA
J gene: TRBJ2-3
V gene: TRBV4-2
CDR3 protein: CASSQDPGGTDTQYF
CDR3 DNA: TGTGCCAGCAGCCAAGACCCCGGGGGCACAGATACGCAGTATTTT

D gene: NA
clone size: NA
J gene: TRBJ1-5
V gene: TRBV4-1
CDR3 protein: CASSPIRGQGIGGNQPQHF
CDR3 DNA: TGCGCCAGCAGCCCAATCCGCGGCCAGGGGATTGGGGGCAATCAGCCCCAGCATTTT

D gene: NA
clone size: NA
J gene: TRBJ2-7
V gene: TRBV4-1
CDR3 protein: CASSQVSRRYEQYF
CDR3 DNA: TGCGCCAGCAGCCAAGTATCCAGGCGCTACGAGCAGTACTTC

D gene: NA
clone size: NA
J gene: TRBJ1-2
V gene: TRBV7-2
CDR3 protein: CASSPRIISYGYTF
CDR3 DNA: TGTGCCAGCAGCCCTAGGATCATTTCCTATGGCTACACCTTC

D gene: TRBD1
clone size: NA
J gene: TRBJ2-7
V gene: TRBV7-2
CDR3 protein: CASRQETGLVEQYF
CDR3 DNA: TGTGCCAGCAGGCAGGAGACAGGGTTGGTCGAGCAGTACTTC

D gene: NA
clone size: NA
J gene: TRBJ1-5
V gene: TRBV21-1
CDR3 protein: CASSKGQGVRPQHF
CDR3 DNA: TGTGCCAGCAGCAAGGGACAGGGGGTTCGGCCCCAGCATTTT

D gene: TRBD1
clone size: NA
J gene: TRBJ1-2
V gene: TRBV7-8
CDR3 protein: CASSLAGQGMRRDYGYTF
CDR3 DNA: TGTGCCAGCAGCTTAGCGGGACAGGGTATGCGAAGGGACTATGGCTACACCTTC

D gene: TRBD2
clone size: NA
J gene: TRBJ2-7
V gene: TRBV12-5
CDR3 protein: CASDSGGMEQYF
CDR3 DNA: TGTGCTAGTGACTCGGGGGGGATGGAGCAGTACTTC

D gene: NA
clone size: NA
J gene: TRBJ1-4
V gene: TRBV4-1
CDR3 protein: CASSPTEEKLFF
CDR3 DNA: TGCGCCAGCAGCCCCACGGAGGAAAAACTGTTTTTT

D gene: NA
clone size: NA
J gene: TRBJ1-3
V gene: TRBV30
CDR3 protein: CALQGPDTAGNTIYF
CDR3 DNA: TGTGCCCTCCAAGGCCCCGACACGGCTGGAAACACCATATATTTT

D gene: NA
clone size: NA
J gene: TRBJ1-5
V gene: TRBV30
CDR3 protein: CAWKAGPHQPQHF
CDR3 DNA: TGTGCCTGGAAGGCAGGCCCACATCAGCCCCAGCATTTT

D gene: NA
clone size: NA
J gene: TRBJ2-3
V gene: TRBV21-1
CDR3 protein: CASSKVREGTLSTDTQYF
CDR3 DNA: TGTGCCAGCAGCAAAGTTCGGGAGGGGACACTAAGCACAGATACGCAGTATTTT